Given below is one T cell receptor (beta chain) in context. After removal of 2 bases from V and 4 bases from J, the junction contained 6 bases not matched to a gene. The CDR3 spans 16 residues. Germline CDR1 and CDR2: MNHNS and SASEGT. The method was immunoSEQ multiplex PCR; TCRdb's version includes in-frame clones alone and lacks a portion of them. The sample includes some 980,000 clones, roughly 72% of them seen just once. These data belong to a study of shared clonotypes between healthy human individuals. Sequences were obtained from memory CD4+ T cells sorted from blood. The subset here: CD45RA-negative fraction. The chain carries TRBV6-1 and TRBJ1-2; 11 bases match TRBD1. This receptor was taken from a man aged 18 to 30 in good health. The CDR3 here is CASSEKRGTGGYGYTF. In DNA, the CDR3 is TGTGCCAGCAGTGAAAAGAGGGGGACAGGGGGCTATGGCTACACCTTC.